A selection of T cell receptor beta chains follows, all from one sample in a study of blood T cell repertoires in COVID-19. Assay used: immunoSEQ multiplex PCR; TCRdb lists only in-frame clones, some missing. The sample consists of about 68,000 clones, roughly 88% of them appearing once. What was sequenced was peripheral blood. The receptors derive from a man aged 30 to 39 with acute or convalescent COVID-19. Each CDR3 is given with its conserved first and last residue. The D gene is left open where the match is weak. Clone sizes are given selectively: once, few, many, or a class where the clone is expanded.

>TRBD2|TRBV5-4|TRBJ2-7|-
CASSFGAGGLGEQYF
TGTGCCAGCAGCTTCGGAGCGGGAGGGCTCGGAGAGCAGTACTTC
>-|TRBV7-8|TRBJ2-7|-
CASSSSGHRSYEQYF
TGTGCCAGCAGCTCGAGCGGGCATAGATCCTACGAGCAGTACTTC
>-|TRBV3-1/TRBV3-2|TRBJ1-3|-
CASSHQGPPNTIYF
TGTGCCAGCAGCCACCAGGGGCCCCCAAACACCATATATTTT
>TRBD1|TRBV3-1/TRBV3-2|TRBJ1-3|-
CASSQVGQGDGNTIYF
TGTGCCAGCAGCCAAGTAGGACAGGGTGATGGAAACACCATATATTTT
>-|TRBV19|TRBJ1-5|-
CASSITGFGNQPQHF
TGTGCCAGTAGTATTACGGGATTTGGGAATCAGCCCCAGCATTTT
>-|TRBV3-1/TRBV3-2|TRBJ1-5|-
CASSQVAGNQPQHF
TGTGCCAGCAGCCAAGTAGCGGGAAATCAGCCCCAGCATTTT
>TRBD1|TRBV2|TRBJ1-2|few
CASSRDSNYGYTF
TGTGCCAGCAGCCGGGACAGTAACTATGGCTACACCTTC
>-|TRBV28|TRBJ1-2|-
CASSWGEDYGYTF
TGTGCCAGCAGTTGGGGGGAAGACTATGGCTACACCTTC
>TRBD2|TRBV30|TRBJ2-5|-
CAWTSGQETQYF
TGTGCCTGGACTAGCGGGCAAGAGACCCAGTACTTC
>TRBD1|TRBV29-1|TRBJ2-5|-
CSVRNYRGEETQYF
TGCAGCGTCAGAAACTACAGGGGTGAGGAGACCCAGTACTTC
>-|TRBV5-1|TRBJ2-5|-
CASSPDNQETQYF
TGCGCCAGCAGCCCCGACAATCAAGAGACCCAGTACTTC
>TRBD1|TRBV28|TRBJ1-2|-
CAFRTSRGGYTF
TGTGCCTTCCGTACGAGCAGGGGGGGCTACACCTTC
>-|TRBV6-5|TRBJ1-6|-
CASSYVAGANNSPLHF
TGTGCCAGCAGTTACGTGGCAGGGGCAAATAATTCACCCCTCCACTTT
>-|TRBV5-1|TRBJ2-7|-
CASSKDNSYEQYF
TGCGCCAGCAGCAAGGACAACTCCTACGAGCAGTACTTC
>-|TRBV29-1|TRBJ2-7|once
CSLRRQRVYEQYF
TGCAGCCTCCGGCGACAGCGGGTGTACGAGCAGTACTTC
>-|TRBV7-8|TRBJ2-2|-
CASSLPTGELFF
TGTGCCAGCAGCCTCCCTACCGGGGAGCTGTTTTTT
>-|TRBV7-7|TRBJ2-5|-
CASSRGSGQETQYF
TGTGCCAGCAGCCGCGGTTCTGGCCAAGAGACCCAGTACTTC
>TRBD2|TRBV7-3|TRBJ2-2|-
CASSLAGGGELFF
TGTGCCAGCAGCTTAGCGGGAGGGGGAGAGCTGTTTTTT
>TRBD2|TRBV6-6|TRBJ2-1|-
CASRTSGSDNEQFF
TGTGCCAGCAGGACTAGCGGGAGCGACAATGAGCAGTTCTTC
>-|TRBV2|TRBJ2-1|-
CASRGLSSSYNEQFF
TGTGCCAGCAGGGGACTTTCCTCCTCCTACAATGAGCAGTTCTTC
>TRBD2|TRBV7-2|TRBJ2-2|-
CASTPGLLAGGLNTGELFF
TGTGCCAGCACTCCAGGGTTACTAGCGGGAGGCTTGAACACCGGGGAGCTGTTTTTT
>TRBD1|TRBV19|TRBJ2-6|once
CASSILQGAHPTF
TGTGCCAGTAGTATCTTACAGGGGGCGCACCCGACTTTC
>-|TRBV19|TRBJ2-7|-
CASSTTSAVDEQYF
TGTGCCAGTAGTACAACATCAGCGGTCGACGAGCAGTACTTC
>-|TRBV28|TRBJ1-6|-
CASSLSEDSYNSPLHF
TGTGCCAGCAGTTTATCGGAGGACAGTTATAATTCACCCCTCCACTTT
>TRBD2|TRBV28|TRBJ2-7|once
CAISGRVPSYEQYF
TGTGCCATTTCGGGGAGGGTTCCCTCCTACGAGCAGTACTTC
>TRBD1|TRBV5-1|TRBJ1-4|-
CASSAGQGKEKLFF
TGCGCCAGCAGCGCGGGACAGGGTAAAGAAAAACTGTTTTTT
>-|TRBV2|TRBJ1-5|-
CASSEWGDQPQHF
TGTGCCAGCAGTGAGTGGGGGGATCAGCCCCAGCATTTT
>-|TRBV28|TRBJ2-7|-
CASSRQSYEQYF
TGTGCCAGCAGCCGCCAGTCCTACGAGCAGTACTTC
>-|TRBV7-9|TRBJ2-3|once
CASSVVHSITDTQYF
TGTGCCAGCAGCGTAGTACACAGTATAACAGATACGCAGTATTTT
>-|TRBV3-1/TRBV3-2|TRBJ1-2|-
CASSPTVQTGYTF
TGTGCCAGCAGCCCAACCGTACAGACTGGCTACACCTTC
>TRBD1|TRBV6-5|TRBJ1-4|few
CASSYETGWPNEKLFF
TGTGCCAGCAGTTACGAGACAGGGTGGCCTAATGAAAAACTGTTTTTT
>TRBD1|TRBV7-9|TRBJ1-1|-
CAGSTNRGASITEAFF
TGTGCCGGGTCAACCAACAGGGGCGCGAGTATCACTGAAGCTTTCTTT
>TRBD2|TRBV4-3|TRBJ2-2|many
CASSQARVAGGTGELFF
TGCGCCAGCAGCCAAGCCCGGGTAGCGGGAGGTACCGGGGAGCTGTTTTTT
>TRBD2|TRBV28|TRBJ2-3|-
CASQVAGGSDTQYF
TGTGCCAGCCAAGTAGCGGGAGGCTCAGATACGCAGTATTTT
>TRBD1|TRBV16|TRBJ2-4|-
CASSQGTGSTKNIQYF
TGTGCCAGCAGCCAAGGGACAGGGAGTACCAAAAACATTCAGTACTTC
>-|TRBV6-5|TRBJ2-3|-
CASAAPEVTDTQYF
TGTGCCAGCGCGGCACCCGAGGTCACAGATACGCAGTATTTT
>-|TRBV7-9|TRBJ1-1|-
CASSLARGTEAFF
TGTGCCAGCAGCTTAGCCCGCGGCACTGAAGCTTTCTTT
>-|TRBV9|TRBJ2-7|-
CASSPRPRTGEQYF
TGTGCCAGCAGCCCAAGACCGAGGACGGGAGAGCAGTACTTC
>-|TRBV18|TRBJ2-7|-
CASSPSRGRNEQYF
TGTGCCAGCTCACCCTCGCGAGGGAGGAACGAGCAGTACTTC
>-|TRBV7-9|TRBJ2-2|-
CASSMRLHTGELFF
TGTGCCAGCAGCATGAGGCTACACACCGGGGAGCTGTTTTTT
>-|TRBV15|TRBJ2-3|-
CATSRATDTQYF
TGTGCCACCAGCAGGGCCACAGATACGCAGTATTTT
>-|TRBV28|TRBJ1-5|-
CASSLRGKGNQPQHF
TGTGCCAGCAGTTTAAGGGGGAAAGGAAATCAGCCCCAGCATTTT
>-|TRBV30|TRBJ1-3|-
CAWGIGNTIYF
TGTGCCTGGGGAATAGGAAACACCATATATTTT
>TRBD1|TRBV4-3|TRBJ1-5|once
CASSQDQGGPQHF
TGCGCCAGCAGCCAAGATCAGGGGGGACCCCAGCATTTT
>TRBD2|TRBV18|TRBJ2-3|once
CASFQSGGSTDTQYF
TGTGCCAGCTTTCAGAGCGGGGGAAGCACAGATACGCAGTATTTT
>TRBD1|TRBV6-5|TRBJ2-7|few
CASSLDRAVGEQYF
TGTGCCAGCAGTTTGGACAGGGCGGTAGGCGAGCAGTACTTC
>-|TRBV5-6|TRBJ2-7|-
CASSLLSTYEQYF
TGTGCCAGCAGCTTGCTCAGTACCTACGAGCAGTACTTC
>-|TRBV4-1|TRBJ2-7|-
CASSQGRVGGEQYF
TGCGCCAGCAGCCAAGGGAGGGTGGGTGGCGAGCAGTACTTC
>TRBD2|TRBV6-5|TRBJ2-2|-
CATSGSTTGELFF
TGTGCCACTAGCGGGAGTACGACCGGGGAGCTGTTTTTT
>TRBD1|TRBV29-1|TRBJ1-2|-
CSVTVGTAYGYTF
TGCAGCGTTACAGTGGGGACAGCCTATGGCTACACCTTC